This TCR beta chain was obtained from a study of blood T cell repertoires in COVID-19. Study context: The origin of the acute and convalescent COVID-19 samples was the United States, Italy and Spain. PBMCs, B-cell-depleted T cells, or T cells were the source of the cDNA or gDNA that made up the material.

Study processing details: For nucleated cells, counts were estimated from reference gene primer amplification. Sequencing was performed with immunoSEQ multiplex PCR; in TCRdb, only in-frame clones are kept and a portion is missing. The V and J calls and the clone size are those of that table, but D and trimming were determined from the DNA. This table has approximately 90,000 clones, around 90% appearing once. The TCR comes from a woman in her seventies with acute or convalescent COVID-19. Source material: peripheral blood.

The CDR3 loop is CASSEVAGGVEQFF. CDR3 sequence (DNA): TGTGCCAGCAGTGAAGTTGCGGGGGGAGTGGAGCAGTTCTTC. The chain recombines TRBV2 with TRBJ2-1, with 8 bases fitting TRBD2. The CDR3 sequence is 14 residues long. Germline CDR1 SNHLY, CDR2 FYNNEI. The J segment lost 10 bases and the V segment lost 1 base, leaving 6 bases of the junction unmatched. The full variable domain, completed using reference TRBV2 and TRBJ2-1, is EPEVTQTPSHQVTQMGQEVILRCVPISNHLYFYWYRQILGQKVEFLVSFYNNEISEKSEIFDDQFSVERPDGSNFTLKIRSTKLEDSAMYFCASSEVAGGVEQFFGPGTRLTVL.